In this sample, the clone carrying this T cell receptor (beta chain) turned up many times. Its target is unknown. Over 18 months, lack of ophthalmopathy progression marked Graves' hyperthyroidism as stable. RNA transcripts provided the source from which TCR beta CDR3 regions were amplified. The HTBI set primed first-round TCR CDR3 RT-PCR. Each CDR3 protein is one row after TCRdb ran MiXCR on the multiplex PCR reads. This sample carries about 480,000 distinct CDR3 sequences, 14% of them seen once, and the ten largest clones take around 17%. The data derive from a study of T cells in Graves' hyperthyroidism and ophthalmopathy. Study observations and caveats: The model anticipated ophthalmopathy a median about six months pre-onset.

CDR1 DFQATT and CDR2 SNEGSKA come from the germline V gene (reference sequence). This CDR3 has 18 residues. V shed 2 bases, J shed 0 bases, and the junction held 11 bases outside the gene matches. The chain is built from TRBV20-1 and TRBJ2-4; 9 nucleotides align to TRBD1. The sequence came from a young woman with Graves' hyperthyroidism. Sequencing input: blood. The CDR3 bases are TGCAGTGCTAGAAGGGCGGGACAGGGTAACCCAGCCAAAAACATTCAGTACTTC. Translation: CSARRAGQGNPAKNIQYF.